The present entry profiles one T cell receptor (beta chain) with its context. Its antigen is currently not known. No base quality values were provided; no much bigger clone lies one nucleotide off. V is pared back by 6 bases and J by 7 bases, with 10 bases lying between the germline termini. The cysteine opens and the phenylalanine closes a CDR3 of 13 amino acids. Just the 39-base CDR3 DNA is kept, in frame starting at base 1. The meaning of the sample's treatment or condition label: in vitro stimulation with specific CMV peptide epitopes to enrich CMV-specific T cells. The listed sequencing device is Illumina HiSeq 1500. In TCRdb, the public reads were trimmed at Q25 with fastp and aligned with MiXCR, with productive beta chains retained. A single entry per CDR3 protein holds the most common genes and DNA from its merged rows. The sample profile shows 830,000 or so distinct CDR3 sequences; 30% to 35% of them were found once. The top ten constitute roughly 12% of the sample.

The sample is drawn from a study of T cell repertoires in cytomegalovirus infection (dated by TCRdb to about 2019). With respect to the entire study: Alongside well-studied HLA-B-restricted epitopes, the peptide stimulations were aimed at recently identified HLA-C-restricted CMV epitopes, whose presentation resists viral immunomodulation. The HLA type of each donor mattered for the analysis, because public TCR beta signatures pointed to carriage of CMV infection along with the matching HLA type. What the authors observed across the whole study: Cumulative frequency of public TCR beta family members discriminated carriers of CMV infection plus the relevant HLA type in this cohort and an independent roughly 350-donor cohort. The ex vivo response was dominated by HLA-C-restricted CMV-specific TCR beta clonotypes, which also provided the single most frequent clonotype in two of eight donors.

The sample here was cultured CD8+ T cells from PBMCs, taken from culture after CMV antigen stimulation. The chain joins TRBV7-1 to TRBJ1-6; the D gene identity is not certain. TRBV7-1 is annotated as an ORF whose role is uncertain. The receptor was derived from a human donor in good health (CMV status not recorded). Some clones in this sample may be carry-over from other donors' samples. In nucleotides, the sequence is TGTGCCAGCAGGGACGGTGCGAATTCACCCCTCCACTTT. Its protein reads: CASRDGANSPLHF.